Listed below are T cell receptor beta chains from one sample, sequenced in a study of blood T cell repertoires in COVID-19. Sequenced by immunoSEQ multiplex PCR; TCRdb stores in-frame clones only, minus some. This sample carries 75,000 to 100,000 clones, 88% of them seen once, and the ten largest clones take about 7.3%. The sequenced sample consisted of peripheral blood. Receptors originate from a man between 65 and 85 years old with acute or convalescent COVID-19. The CDR3 runs from the conserved cysteine through the conserved F or W. The D gene is left open where the match is weak. Rows give clone size only sometimes, using once, few, many, or a class for an expanded clone.

TRBD1 NA TRBJ2-1 TRBV29-1 TGCAGCGTTGAAGCTACAGGGGGCGGCCTCAATGAGCAGTTCTTC CSVEATGGGLNEQFF
NA NA TRBJ2-1 TRBV4-3 TGCGCCAGCAGCCAAGGACAGCTTATCTCCTACAATGAGCAGTTCTTC CASSQGQLISYNEQFF
TRBD1 NA TRBJ2-7 TRBV28 TGTGCCAGCAACCGGGACAGGGGGGACTACGAGCAGTACTTC CASNRDRGDYEQYF
TRBD2 NA TRBJ2-1 TRBV9 TGTGCCAGCAGCAAGGGACTAGCGGGATCTCGACGGATACAAGACAATGAGCAGTTCTTC CASSKGLAGSRRIQDNEQFF
NA NA TRBJ2-1 TRBV5-1 TGCGCCAGCAGCTTCTCAATGTCAGGGTTTGAGCAGTTCTTC CASSFSMSGFEQFF
NA NA TRBJ1-1 TRBV5-5 TGTGCCAGCAGCTTGGACCAGGGGCGGAACACTGAAGCTTTCTTT CASSLDQGRNTEAFF
TRBD1 few TRBJ2-1 TRBV30 TGTGCCTGGAGTCCCGGGACAGGGGAGGGTGATTACAATGAGCAGTTCTTC CAWSPGTGEGDYNEQFF
TRBD1 NA TRBJ1-5 TRBV27 TGTGCCAGCAGTTACAAATCCGGGACAGGGACCTCCCCCCAGCATTTT CASSYKSGTGTSPQHF
TRBD1 NA TRBJ2-7 TRBV6-5 TGTGCCAGCAAACCGGGACAGGGGAAATACGAGCAGTACTTC CASKPGQGKYEQYF
NA NA TRBJ1-6 TRBV25-1 TGTGCCAGCAGTGATCTCGGGTTAGGTTCACCCCTCCACTTT CASSDLGLGSPLHF
NA NA TRBJ1-1 TRBV19 TGTGCCAGTAGTATAGATAGAGCGGGCGAAGCTTTCTTT CASSIDRAGEAFF
TRBD1 NA TRBJ1-6 TRBV3-1/TRBV3-2 TGTGCCAGCAGCCTTGACAGGGGTTCACCCCTCCACTTT CASSLDRGSPLHF
TRBD1 NA TRBJ1-2 TRBV10-3 TGTGCCATCAGTGAGCCACTCGTCGGGACAGGGGGCTTTTATGGCTACACCTTC CAISEPLVGTGGFYGYTF
NA NA TRBJ2-7 TRBV20-1 TGCAGTGCTAGACTCTACGAGCAGTACTTC CSARLYEQYF